Detailed here is one TCR beta chain. Sequencing used immunoSEQ multiplex PCR; TCRdb keeps in-frame clones, though not all of them. The sample contains 70,000 to 95,000 clones, approximately 95% of which appear only once. The sample is drawn from a study of technical replicates of blood from several donors. The CDR3 has 12 amino acids. The J segment lost 7 bases and the V segment lost 5 bases, leaving 3 bases of the junction unmatched. Germline V gene lookup returns CDR1 MRHNA and CDR2 SNTAGT. The chain recombines TRBV6-4 with TRBJ1-2; 8 bases fit TRBD1. What was sequenced was T cells isolated from PBMCs. This sequence was found in a human donor in good health. CDR3 DNA: TGTGCCAGCAGTTACCAGGGGGCTGGCTACACCTTC. Translating it yields CASSYQGAGYTF.